What follows is one T cell receptor (beta chain) and its context. Its antigen is unidentified. This record belongs to a study of T cell responses to AZD1222 COVID-19 vaccine. The method was immunoSEQ multiplex PCR; TCRdb's version includes in-frame clones alone and lacks a portion of them. The sample consists of 130,000 or so clones, roughly 93% of them appearing once. This CDR3 is built from 15 residues. Trimming took 5 bases from V and 4 from J; bases not matched to a gene: 11. CDR1 is MDHEN and CDR2 is SYDVKM in the germline V gene. Study-wide findings and caveats: Donors were mostly white British, more females; clonal diversity possibly underestimated. With two AZD1222 doses given, Spike-specific TCR breadth and depth both rose.

This sample comprised peripheral blood, obtained on day 0 of MenACWY control vaccination. The TCR sequence derives from an adult in good health. V usage is TRBV28 and J usage is TRBJ2-7; 7 bases align to TRBD2. CDR3 nucleotide sequence: TGTGCCAGCAGTCTGAGTTCCAGCGGGATATACGAGCAGTACTTC. The encoded protein is CASSLSSSGIYEQYF.